This T cell receptor (beta chain) is drawn from a study of cytomegalovirus exposure and HLA in healthy donors. In the study overall: Per a later analysis, the 666 first-cohort and 100 to 150 validation repertoires shared one platform.

Libraries were prepared by immunoSEQ multiplex PCR; TCRdb keeps only in-frame clonotypes and omits some of them. The sample shows 130,000 to 150,000 clones, about 89% of them seen only once. CDR1 is KGHSH, CDR2 LQKENI, per germline. V dropped 3 bases and J dropped 9; count of bases not matched to a gene: 9. This CDR3 region has 15 residues. Study-wide results and limits: TCR beta chains numbering some 150 were designated cytomegalovirus-associated. With high specificity and sensitivity, the classifier reportedly diagnosed cytomegalovirus status.

With respect to this clone: The target antigen is unknown.

The material sequenced was PBMCs. The receptor comes from a woman aged 18-29 years in good health and CMV-seropositive. The J gene is TRBJ2-1, the V gene TRBV18; 9 positions agree with TRBD2. DNA for the CDR3: TGTGCCAGCTCACCGAGGACTAGCGAGTTGAGTGAGCAGTTCTTC. This translates into CASSPRTSELSEQFF.